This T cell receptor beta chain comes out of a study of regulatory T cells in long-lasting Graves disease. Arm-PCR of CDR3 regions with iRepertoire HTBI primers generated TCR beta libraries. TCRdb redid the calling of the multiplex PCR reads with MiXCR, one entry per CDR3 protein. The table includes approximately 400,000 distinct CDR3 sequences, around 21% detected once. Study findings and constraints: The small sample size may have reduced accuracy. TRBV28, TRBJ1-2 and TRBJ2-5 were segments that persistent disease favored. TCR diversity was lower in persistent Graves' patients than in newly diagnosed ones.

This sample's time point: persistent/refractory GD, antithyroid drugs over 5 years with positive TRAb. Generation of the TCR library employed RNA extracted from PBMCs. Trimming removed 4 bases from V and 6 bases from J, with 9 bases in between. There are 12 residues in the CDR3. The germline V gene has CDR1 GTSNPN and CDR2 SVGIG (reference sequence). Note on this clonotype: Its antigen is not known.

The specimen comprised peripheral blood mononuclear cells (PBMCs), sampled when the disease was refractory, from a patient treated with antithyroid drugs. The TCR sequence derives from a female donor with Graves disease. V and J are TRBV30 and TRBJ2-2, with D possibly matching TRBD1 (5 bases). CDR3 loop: CAWTKGPGELFF. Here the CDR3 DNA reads TGTGCCTGGACTAAGGGGCCCGGGGAGCTGTTTTTT.